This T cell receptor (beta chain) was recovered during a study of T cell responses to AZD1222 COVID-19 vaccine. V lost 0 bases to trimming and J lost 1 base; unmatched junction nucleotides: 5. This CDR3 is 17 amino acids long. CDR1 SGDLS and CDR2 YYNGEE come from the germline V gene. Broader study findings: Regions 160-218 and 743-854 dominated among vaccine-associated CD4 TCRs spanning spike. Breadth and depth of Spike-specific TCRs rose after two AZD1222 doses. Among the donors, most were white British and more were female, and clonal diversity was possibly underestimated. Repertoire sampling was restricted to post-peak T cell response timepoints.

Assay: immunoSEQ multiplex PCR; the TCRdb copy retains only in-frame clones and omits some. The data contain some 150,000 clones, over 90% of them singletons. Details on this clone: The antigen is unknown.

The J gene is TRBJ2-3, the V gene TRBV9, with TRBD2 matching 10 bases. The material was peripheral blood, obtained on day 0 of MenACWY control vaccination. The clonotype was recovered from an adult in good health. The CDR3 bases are TGTGCCAGCAGCGTAGCTGGAACTAGCGGGGGCACAGATACGCAGTATTTT. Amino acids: CASSVAGTSGGTDTQYF.